The T cell receptor beta chain under discussion was sequenced for a study of type 1 and type 2 diabetes patients. Across the study: Across the study, about 18,000,000 paired-end reads were produced.

Study-wide points: With limited T2D and control samples, some T1D-only expanded clones may not be T1D-specific.

With regard to this clonotype: What it binds is not known.

PCR was run on genomic DNA. The TCR beta CDR3 region was amplified using 30 forward and 13 reverse primers. MiXCR, applied by TCRdb to the multiplex PCR reads, yields one record per CDR3 protein. Found here are about 250,000 distinct CDR3 sequences, 40% to 50% of them singletons; the top ten hold roughly 15%. CDR3 length: 16 residues. In germline, CDR1 is SGHDN, CDR2 FVKESK. V usage is TRBV14 and J usage is TRBJ2-5; 11 positions agree with TRBD2. The end of the DNA fits TRBJ2-1 better, so the J call may be wrong. This TCR was recovered from a man aged 18 to 29 with type 2 diabetes. The sequencing sample was made of peripheral blood mononuclear cells (PBMCs). CDR3 nucleotide sequence: TGTGCCAGCAGCCAAGATCGGCTAGCGGGAGGACGGGAGCAGTTCTTC. The encoded protein is CASSQDRLAGGREQFF.